This T cell receptor beta chain comes out of a study of Graves' ophthalmopathy and Graves' hyperthyroidism. The table lists this clonotype with a few counts. Beta-chain TCR CDR3 regions were amplified from RNA transcripts. RT-PCR was first run with HTBI primers, then multiplex PCR in a second round. From the multiplex PCR reads, TCRdb called clonotypes with MiXCR, one entry per CDR3 protein. Here the sample spans some 410,000 distinct CDR3 sequences, under 25% being singletons. This sequence originates from a woman between 18 and 29 years old with stable Graves' hyperthyroidism. The sample taken for sequencing was peripheral blood.

DNA for the CDR3: TGTGCCAGCAGTGAAAGGGGCAATCAGCCCCAGCATTTT. It yields the protein CASSERGNQPQHF. The chain is built from TRBV6-4 and TRBJ1-5; D not resolved. The V end was cut by 3 bases, the J end by 2 bases, with 5 bases between. CDR1 is MRHNA and CDR2 is SNTAGT in the germline V gene. There are 13 residues in the CDR3.